The 20 T cell receptor beta chains listed next were all sequenced from one sample in a study of identical twins. TCRdb used MiXCR to reprocess the 5' RACE reads, holding one entry per CDR3 protein. Of hundreds of thousands of distinct CDR3 sequences detected, 7.5% appear once; the ten largest clones hold about 1.8%. The sample was also reused in another study, on yellow fever vaccine responses in identical twins.

The material sequenced was memory (CD45RO+) T cells sorted from blood. The receptors originated from a woman aged 18-29 years in good health.

This clonotype was detected many times. V and J are TRBV6-5 and TRBJ2-3; TRBD1 aligns across 10 bases. The CDR3 runs 16 residues. Germline-derived CDR1 and CDR2 are MNHEY and SVGAGI. V was clipped by 0 bases and J by 3 bases; unmatched bases: 3. The CDR3: CASSYSMGQGTDTQYF. CDR3 DNA sequence: TGTGCCAGCAGTTACTCGATGGGACAGGGGACAGATACGCAGTATTTT.

This clonotype has a handful of counts. The chain joins TRBV10-2 to TRBJ2-7; D call uncertain. V dropped 4 bases and J dropped 0 bases, with 10 bases sitting between them. CDR1 and CDR2 from the germline V gene are WSHSY and SAAADI. CDR3 length: 14 amino acids. The CDR3 DNA is TGCGCCAGCAGTGTCGACGGTAGCTCCTACGAGCAGTACTTC. This gives the protein CASSVDGSSYEQYF.

This clonotype showed up many times. V gene TRBV6-5 combines with J gene TRBJ1-2; weak D call: TRBD1 (5 bases). CDR1 and CDR2 from the germline V gene are MNHEY and SVGAGI. The CDR3 totals 15 residues. Trimming pared 4 bases from V and 5 bases from J, leaving 17 bases between. In nucleotides, the CDR3 is TGTGCCAGCAGTTCATTCCCCGGGACCTCATATGGCTACACCTTC. Amino acid sequence: CASSSFPGTSYGYTF.

This chain links TRBV12-3 or TRBV12-4 with TRBJ2-6, with TRBD1 identical over 7 bases. J was trimmed by 2 bases and V by 5 bases; bases with no gene match: 6. The CDR3 runs to 16 residues. The CDR3 spells CASSRNRGPGANVLTF. The CDR3 nucleotides read TGTGCCAGCAGTCGAAACAGGGGTCCTGGGGCCAACGTCCTGACTTTC.

This clonotype appeared many times. CDR3 sequence: CASSSRGGWYEQYF. The CDR3 nucleotides read TGTGCCAGCAGTTCCCGGGGGGGTTGGTACGAGCAGTACTTC. V and J are TRBV12-3 or TRBV12-4 and TRBJ2-7; 8 bases line up with TRBD2. The CDR3 spans 14 residues. The ends lost 4 bases at V and 4 bases at J; junction bases unmatched: 6.

Ten or more counts support this clonotype. The chain is built from TRBV12-3 or TRBV12-4 and TRBJ2-1, with D unresolved. The ends were cut back, 2 bases at V and 9 bases at J, with 8 bases in the middle. The CDR3 covers 12 residues. CDR3 sequence reads: CASSLHGPEQFF. The DNA for the CDR3 is TGTGCCAGCAGTTTACACGGCCCTGAGCAGTTCTTC.

The rearrangement joins TRBV7-9 to TRBJ2-5, with 9 bases matching TRBD2. The CDR3 is 16 residues long. The J segment lost 2 bases and the V segment lost 1 base, leaving 5 bases of the junction unmatched. The V gene's germline CDR1 is SEHNR and CDR2 FQNEAQ (reference sequence). In DNA form, the CDR3 reads TGTGCCAGCAGCTTAGGGGCGGGGGGGAGACAAGAGACCCAGTACTTC. It encodes CASSLGAGGRQETQYF.

This clonotype appeared many times. The gene calls are TRBV7-9 and TRBJ2-1, with TRBD1 matching over 10 bases. CDR1 SEHNR and CDR2 FQNEAQ come from the germline V gene (reference sequence). The ends lost 5 bases at V and 6 bases at J; junction bases unmatched: 1. CDR3 size: 13 residues. The CDR3 sequence is CASSRTGGNEQFF. The CDR3 DNA is TGTGCCAGCAGCAGGACAGGGGGCAATGAGCAGTTCTTC.

This clonotype was seen ten or more times. CDR3 residues: CASSLYASGRYEQYF. Here the CDR3 DNA reads TGTGCCAGCAGTTTATACGCTAGCGGGAGATACGAGCAGTACTTC. This chain links TRBV27 with TRBJ2-7, with 10 bases identical to TRBD2. Germline CDR1 MNHEY, CDR2 SMNVEV (reference sequence). V shed 1 base, J shed 4 bases, and the junction held 4 bases outside the gene matches. This CDR3 comprises 15 residues.

This clonotype was seen more than once but under ten times. This chain joins TRBV7-2 and TRBJ2-1, with 7 bases identical to TRBD2. J gave up 6 bases and V 2 bases, and 7 bases lay outside the gene matches. Per germline, CDR1 SGHTA and CDR2 FQGNSA. This CDR3 has 15 amino acids. The CDR3 region is CASSLLQRGRNEQFF. CDR3 in DNA: TGTGCCAGCAGCTTACTTCAGCGGGGCCGCAATGAGCAGTTCTTC.

This clonotype showed up many times. The genes are TRBV6-1 and TRBJ2-3; D assignment may be TRBD1 or TRBD2 (5 bases each). The CDR3 sequence is 14 residues long. Trimming removed 5 bases at V and 2 bases at J, with 11 bases between. Germline assignment: CDR1 MNHNS and CDR2 SASEGT. In DNA, the CDR3 is TGTGCCAGCAGTAGGACCGGGGCCACAGATACGCAGTATTTT. Translation gives CASSRTGATDTQYF.

The chain combines TRBV20-1 with TRBJ2-3, with 8 positions matching TRBD2. Germline V gene lookup returns CDR1 DFQATT and CDR2 SNEGSKA (reference sequence). This CDR3 contains 12 residues. J gave up 4 bases and V 4 bases, and 1 base lay outside the gene matches. The CDR3 protein is CSATGGADTQYF. CDR3 bases: TGCAGTGCTACCGGGGGGGCAGATACGCAGTATTTT.

This clonotype was picked up a small number of times. The CDR3 is CASSTPDKKETQYF. As DNA, the CDR3 is TGTGCCAGCAGTACCCCGGACAAAAAAGAGACCCAGTACTTC. This chain joins TRBV27 and TRBJ2-5; a weak D match, TRBD1 (5 bases). Germline V gene lookup returns CDR1 MNHEY and CDR2 SMNVEV (reference sequence). V lost 5 bases to trimming and J lost 3 bases, with 13 bases between them. The CDR3 covers 14 residues.

This clonotype was observed at least ten times. J is TRBJ1-6 and V is TRBV7-3; D ambiguous. This CDR3 comprises 17 residues. V was shortened by 4 bases and J by 5 bases, with 18 bases between the two germline ends. The germline V gene encodes CDR1 SGHTA and CDR2 FQGTGA. The chain's CDR3 is CASSSHPRGKDNSPLHF. Here the CDR3 DNA reads TGTGCCAGCAGCTCCCATCCCCGGGGTAAGGATAATTCACCCCTCCACTTT.

V and J are TRBV20-1 and TRBJ1-2; 7 bases line up with TRBD1. V trimming: 2 bases; J trimming: 10 bases; junction bases outside the gene matches: 7. The germline CDR1 and CDR2 sequences are DFQATT and SNEGSKA (reference sequence). The CDR3 consists of 12 residues. The CDR3 region is CSARYGDSSYTF. The CDR3 DNA sequence: TGCAGTGCTAGATATGGGGACAGCTCCTACACCTTC.

This clonotype was detected a few times. The CDR3 sequence: CASSLAPGASSSYEQYF. In DNA form, the CDR3 reads TGCGCCAGCAGCTTGGCCCCGGGGGCATCGAGCTCCTACGAGCAGTACTTC. The rearrangement links TRBV5-1 to TRBJ2-7; D possibly uses TRBD1 or TRBD2 (6 bases each). Per the germline V gene, CDR1 is SGHRS and CDR2 is YFSETQ. CDR3 length: 17 residues. V lost 0 bases and J 0 bases, leaving 16 bases between the germline ends.

The chain combines TRBV2 with TRBJ1-2, with 8 nucleotides matching TRBD1. Germline assignment: CDR1 SNHLY and CDR2 FYNNEI. V was clipped by 6 bases and J by 3 bases; unmatched bases: 3. The CDR3 runs to 13 residues. DNA of the CDR3: TGTGCCAGCAGCGCGGGACAGGACTATGGCTACACCTTC. Amino acids: CASSAGQDYGYTF.

The rearrangement links TRBV10-1 to TRBJ2-7; 9 nucleotides line up with TRBD1. The CDR3 loop spans 14 amino acids. Germline CDR1 WNHNN, CDR2 SYGVQD (reference sequence). J lost 4 bases, V lost 4 bases, and 5 bases had no gene match. CDR3 nucleotides: TGCGCCAGCAGTGTACCGGGACAGGGATACGAGCAGTACTTC. It translates to CASSVPGQGYEQYF.

The sample holds many counts of this clonotype. The chain employs TRBV9 and TRBJ1-5; no clear D. Trimming took off 3 bases at V and 1 base at J, with 11 bases between the two ends. Germline-derived CDR1 and CDR2 are SGDLS and YYNGEE. The CDR3 totals 15 residues. CDR3 amino acids: CASSEGGGSNQPQHF. CDR3 nucleotides: TGTGCCAGCAGCGAGGGCGGAGGGAGCAATCAGCCCCAGCATTTT.

The V and J genes are TRBV6-5 and TRBJ1-1; D perhaps matches TRBD1 (6 bases). The CDR3 spans 17 residues. Germline V gene data show CDR1 as MNHEY and CDR2 as SVGAGI. Trimming removed 2 bases at V and 1 base at J, with 17 bases between. The CDR3 reads CASSYGVGATGNTEAFF. In nucleotides, the CDR3 is TGTGCCAGCAGTTACGGGGTGGGGGCGACCGGGAACACTGAAGCTTTCTTT.